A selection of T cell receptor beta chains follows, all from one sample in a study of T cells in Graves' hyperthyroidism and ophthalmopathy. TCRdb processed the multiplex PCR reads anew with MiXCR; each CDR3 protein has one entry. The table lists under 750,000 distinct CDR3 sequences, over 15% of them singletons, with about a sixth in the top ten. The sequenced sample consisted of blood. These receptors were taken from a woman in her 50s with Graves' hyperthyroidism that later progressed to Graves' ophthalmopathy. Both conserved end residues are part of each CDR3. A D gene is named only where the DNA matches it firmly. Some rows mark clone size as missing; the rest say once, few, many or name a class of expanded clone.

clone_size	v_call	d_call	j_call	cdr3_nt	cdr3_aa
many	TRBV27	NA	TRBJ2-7	TGTGCCAGCTCCACCTCAGGGTACTACGAGCAGTACTTC	CASSTSGYYEQYF
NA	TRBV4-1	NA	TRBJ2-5	TGCGCCAGCAGCCAGGTCAGAGGCCCGTTTGGGACCCAGTACTTC	CASSQVRGPFGTQYF
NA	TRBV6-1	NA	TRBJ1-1	TGTGCCAACAGCCGATCGTCAGGGGCCGCTGAAGCTTTCTTT	CANSRSSGAAEAFF
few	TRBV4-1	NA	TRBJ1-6	TGCGCCAGCAGCCAAACCTCACACAGGCCGAGCTCCTATAATTCACCCCTCCACTTT	CASSQTSHRPSSYNSPLHF
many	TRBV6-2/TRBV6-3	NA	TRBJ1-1	TGTGCCAGCATCGCCCTAGACATAGGGGGAACGACTGAAGCTTTCTTT	CASIALDIGGTTEAFF
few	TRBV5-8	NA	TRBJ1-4	TGTGCCAGCAGCTCAGGACCAACTAATGAAAAACTGTTTTTT	CASSSGPTNEKLFF
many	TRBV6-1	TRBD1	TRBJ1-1	TGTGCCAGCAGCCTCACCGAGGACAGGGCGGCTTTCTTT	CASSLTEDRAAFF
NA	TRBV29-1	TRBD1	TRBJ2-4	TGCAGCGCCGGACAGGGTGGAAGGGGCCAAGACATTCAGTACTTC	CSAGQGGRGQDIQYF
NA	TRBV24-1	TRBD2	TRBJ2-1	TGTGCCACCAGTGTTCCTAGCGGGGCTCGATACAATGAGCAGTTCTTC	CATSVPSGARYNEQFF
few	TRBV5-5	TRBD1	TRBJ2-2	TGTGCCAGCAGCCCCGGGACAGGGGAAAGTCTGGTCACCGGGGAGCTGTTTTTT	CASSPGTGESLVTGELFF
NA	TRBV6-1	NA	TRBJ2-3	TGTGCCAGCAGCCGAATTTTCGCAGCGGCCTTCACAGATACGCAGTATTTT	CASSRIFAAAFTDTQYF
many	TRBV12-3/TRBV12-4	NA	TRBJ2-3	TGTGCCAGCAGCCTAACCTCCCATACGCAGTATTTT	CASSLTSHTQYF
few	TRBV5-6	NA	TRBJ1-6	TGTGCCAGCAGCTTGTCGGGGGTTGGTAATTCACCCCTCCACTTT	CASSLSGVGNSPLHF
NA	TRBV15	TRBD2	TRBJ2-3	TGTGCCACCAGCAAGCAGCGGGGGAGCACAGATACGCAGTATTTT	CATSKQRGSTDTQYF
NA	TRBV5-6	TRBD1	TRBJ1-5	TGTGCCAGCAGCTTTCGGCAGGGGGGCTTTGGTAGCAATCAGCCCCAGCATTTT	CASSFRQGGFGSNQPQHF
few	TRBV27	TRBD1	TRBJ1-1	TGTGCCAGCAGTGGACGAGGACAGGGGGTCGGAGCTTTCTTT	CASSGRGQGVGAFF
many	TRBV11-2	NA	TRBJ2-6	TGTGCCAGCAGCTTATGGGCTGGGGCCAACGTCCTGACTTTC	CASSLWAGANVLTF
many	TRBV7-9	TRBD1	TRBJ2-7	TGTGCCAGCAGCTCGACGACAGGGGACCCCTCCTACGAGCAGTACTTC	CASSSTTGDPSYEQYF
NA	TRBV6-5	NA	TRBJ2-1	TGTGCCAGCAGTTTAACAGTATCCTCGGGCAATGAGCAGTTCTTC	CASSLTVSSGNEQFF
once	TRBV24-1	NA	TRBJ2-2	TGTGCCACCAGTGAGCGGGATGGGGGCCAGGCCGGGGAGCTGTTTTTT	CATSERDGGQAGELFF
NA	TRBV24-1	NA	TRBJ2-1	TGTGCCACCAGTGATTTACGGGCTGCCCCCTACAATGAGCAGTTCTTC	CATSDLRAAPYNEQFF
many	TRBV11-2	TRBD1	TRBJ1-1	TGTGCCAGCAGCTTTTGGACAGGGGGTGGAAGGACTGAAGCTTTCTTT	CASSFWTGGGRTEAFF
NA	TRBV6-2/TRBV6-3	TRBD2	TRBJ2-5	TGTGCCAGCCACTCTAGCGGGGGGGGAGAGACCCAGTACTTC	CASHSSGGGETQYF
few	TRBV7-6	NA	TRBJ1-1	TGTGCCAGCAGCGAAACAAGTGGGACGCCTGAAGCTTTCTTT	CASSETSGTPEAFF
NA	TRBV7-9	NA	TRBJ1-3	TGTGCCAGCAGCCCCCGGGACACGAACTCTGGAAACACCATATATTTT	CASSPRDTNSGNTIYF
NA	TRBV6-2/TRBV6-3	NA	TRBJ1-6	TGTGCCAGCAGTTCGGACATAGATAATTCACCCCTCCACTTT	CASSSDIDNSPLHF
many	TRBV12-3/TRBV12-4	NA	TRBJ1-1	TGTGCTATGGGGGCTGACACTGAAGCTTTCTTT	CAMGADTEAFF
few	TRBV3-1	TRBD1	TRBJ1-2	TGTGCCAGCAGCCAGGGGGACAGGGGGTTACATGGCTACACCTTC	CASSQGDRGLHGYTF
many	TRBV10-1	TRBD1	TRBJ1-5	TGCGCCAGCACGGGGGGGACCGGGACAGGGAACAATCAGCCCCAGCATTTT	CASTGGTGTGNNQPQHF
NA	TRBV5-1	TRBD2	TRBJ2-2	TGCGCCAGCAGCTTGAGACTAGCGGGGGCCACCGGGGAGCTGTTTTTT	CASSLRLAGATGELFF
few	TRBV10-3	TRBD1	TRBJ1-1	TGTGCCATCAGTGAGTCGTACGGGACAGTGAACACTGAAGCTTTCTTT	CAISESYGTVNTEAFF
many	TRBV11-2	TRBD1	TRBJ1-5	TGTGCCAGCAGCTTAGGACAGGGGTGGGAGCCCCAGCATTTT	CASSLGQGWEPQHF
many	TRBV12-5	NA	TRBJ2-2	TGTGCTAGTGGTTTGGTACAGTTCGGGGAGCTGTTTTTT	CASGLVQFGELFF
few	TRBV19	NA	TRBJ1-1	TGTGCCAGTAGTATAGCTCTGGGTATGAACACTGAAGCTTTCTTT	CASSIALGMNTEAFF
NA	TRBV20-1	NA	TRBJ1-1	TGCAGTACCAATCGAGTGTTTGAAGCTTTCTTT	CSTNRVFEAFF
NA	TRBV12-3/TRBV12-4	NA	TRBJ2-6	TGTGCCAGCAGCGTCCTCCTAGGCACTGGGGCCAACGTCCTGACTTTC	CASSVLLGTGANVLTF
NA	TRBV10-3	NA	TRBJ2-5	TGTGCCATCGGCAGTGCAGAGACCCAGTACTTC	CAIGSAETQYF
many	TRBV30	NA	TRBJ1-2	TGTGCCTGGAGGGGGATTCGTACAGGGTGGTTCTATGGCTACACCTTC	CAWRGIRTGWFYGYTF